Listed below are T cell receptor beta chains from one sample, sequenced in a study of regulatory T cells in long-lasting Graves disease. TCRdb redid the calling of the multiplex PCR reads with MiXCR, one entry per CDR3 protein. The sample lists about 540,000 distinct CDR3 sequences; approximately 13% were seen once. These data were likewise used in another study, on T cells in Graves' hyperthyroidism and ophthalmopathy.

Sequencing used peripheral blood mononuclear cells (PBMCs), obtained at new diagnosis, from a patient treated with antithyroid drugs. These receptors originate from a man aged 25 to 40 with Graves disease. The conserved cysteine and the conserved F or W are not part of the CDR3 here.

>TRBV4-1|10|TRBJ2-5
ASSQSRETQY
>TRBV6-1|13|TRBJ1-4
ASSLQWGTNEKLF
>TRBV2|10|TRBJ2-7
ASSDTGTEQY
>TRBV20-1|10|TRBJ2-1
SAMGSYNEQF
>TRBV29-1|12|TRBJ2-1
SGSGTSGYNEQF
>TRBV27|12|TRBJ2-7
ASSVWVPPYEQY
>TRBV7-3|13|TRBJ2-5
ASSPVSGGRETQY
>TRBV5-1|13|TRBJ2-6
ASSPTKGLGNVLT
>TRBV5-1|12|TRBJ2-7
ASSRSRENYEQY
>TRBV30|13|TRBJ2-7
ACGGKGTALDEQY